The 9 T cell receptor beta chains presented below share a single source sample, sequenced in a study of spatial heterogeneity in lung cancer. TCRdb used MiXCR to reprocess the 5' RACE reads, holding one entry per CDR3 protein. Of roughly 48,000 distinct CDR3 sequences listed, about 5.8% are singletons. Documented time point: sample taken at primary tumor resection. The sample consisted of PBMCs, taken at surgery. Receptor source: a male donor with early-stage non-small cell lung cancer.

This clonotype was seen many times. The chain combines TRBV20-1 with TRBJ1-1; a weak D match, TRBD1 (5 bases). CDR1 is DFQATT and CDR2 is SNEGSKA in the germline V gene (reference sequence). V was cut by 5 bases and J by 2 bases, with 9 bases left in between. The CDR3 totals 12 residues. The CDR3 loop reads CSAADSNTEAFF. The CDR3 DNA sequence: TGCAGTGCTGCAGACAGTAACACTGAAGCTTTCTTT.

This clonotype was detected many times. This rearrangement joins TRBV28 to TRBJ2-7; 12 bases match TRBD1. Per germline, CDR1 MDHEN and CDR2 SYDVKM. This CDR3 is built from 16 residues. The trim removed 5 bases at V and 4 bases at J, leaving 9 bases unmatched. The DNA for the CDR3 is TGTGCCAGCAGTCTAGGGACAGGGGGCTACCAGTACGAGCAGTACTTC. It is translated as CASSLGTGGYQYEQYF.

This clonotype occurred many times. CDR3 region: CAIVAGLNTEAFF. The CDR3 DNA follows: TGTGCCATCGTAGCAGGGCTGAACACTGAAGCTTTCTTT. The genes are TRBV10-3 and TRBJ1-1, with D possibly matching TRBD1 (5 bases). Deletions cut 8 bases from V and 0 bases from J, with 10 bases between. The CDR3 extends over 13 amino acids. The germline V gene has CDR1 ENHRY and CDR2 SYGVKD.

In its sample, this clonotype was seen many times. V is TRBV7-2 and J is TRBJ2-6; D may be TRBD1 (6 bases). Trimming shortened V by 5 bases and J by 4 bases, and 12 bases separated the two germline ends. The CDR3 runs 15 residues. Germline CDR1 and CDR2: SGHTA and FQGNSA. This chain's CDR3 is CASSTTGYGANVLTF. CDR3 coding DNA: TGTGCCAGCAGCACAACAGGGTACGGGGCCAACGTCCTGACTTTC.

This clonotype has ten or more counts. CDR3 amino acids: CASRIMPQGTGELFF. The CDR3 DNA follows: TGTGCCAGCAGGATTATGCCCCAGGGGACCGGGGAGCTGTTTTTT. The chain recombines TRBV6-5 with TRBJ2-2; D may be TRBD1 (6 bases). V lost 6 bases and J 5 bases, leaving 16 bases between the germline ends. Per germline, CDR1 MNHEY and CDR2 SVGAGI. The CDR3 runs 15 residues.

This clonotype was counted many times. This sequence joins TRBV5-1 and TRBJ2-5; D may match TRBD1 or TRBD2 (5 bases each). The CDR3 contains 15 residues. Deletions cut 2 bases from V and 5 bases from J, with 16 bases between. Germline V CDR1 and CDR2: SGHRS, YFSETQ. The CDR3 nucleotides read TGCGCCAGCAGCTTAATGGGACCAGGGCAGGAGACCCAGTACTTC. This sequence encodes CASSLMGPGQETQYF.

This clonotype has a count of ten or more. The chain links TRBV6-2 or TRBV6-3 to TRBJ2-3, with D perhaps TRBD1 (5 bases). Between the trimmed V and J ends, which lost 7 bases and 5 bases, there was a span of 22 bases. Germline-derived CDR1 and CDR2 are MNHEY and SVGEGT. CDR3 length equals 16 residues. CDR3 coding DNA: TGTGCCAGCAACTTGTTAGGGGCCTACTACCAAGATACGCAGTATTTT. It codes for CASNLLGAYYQDTQYF.

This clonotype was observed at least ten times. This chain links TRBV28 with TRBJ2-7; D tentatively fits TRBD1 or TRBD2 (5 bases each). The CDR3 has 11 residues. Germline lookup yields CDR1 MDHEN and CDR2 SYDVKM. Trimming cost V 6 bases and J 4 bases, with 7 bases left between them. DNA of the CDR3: TGTGCCAGCAGGGGACGATACGAGCAGTACTTC. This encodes CASRGRYEQYF.

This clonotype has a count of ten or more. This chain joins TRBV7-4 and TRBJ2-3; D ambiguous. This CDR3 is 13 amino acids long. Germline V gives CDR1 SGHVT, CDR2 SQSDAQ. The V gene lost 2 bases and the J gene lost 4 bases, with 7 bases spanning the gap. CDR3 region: CASSLLWADTQYF. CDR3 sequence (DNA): TGTGCCAGCAGCTTATTGTGGGCAGATACGCAGTATTTT.